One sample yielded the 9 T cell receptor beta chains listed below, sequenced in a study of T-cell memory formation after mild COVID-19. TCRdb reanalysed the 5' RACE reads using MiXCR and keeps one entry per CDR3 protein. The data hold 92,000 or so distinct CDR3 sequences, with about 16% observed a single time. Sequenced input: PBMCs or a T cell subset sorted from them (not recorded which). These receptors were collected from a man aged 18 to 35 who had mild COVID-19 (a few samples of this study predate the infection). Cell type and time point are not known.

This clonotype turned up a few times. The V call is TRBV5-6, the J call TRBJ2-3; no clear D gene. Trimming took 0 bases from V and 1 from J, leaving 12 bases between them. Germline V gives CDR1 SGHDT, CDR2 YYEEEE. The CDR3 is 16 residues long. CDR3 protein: CASSLDGGFRTDTQYF. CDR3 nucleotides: TGTGCCAGCAGCTTGGATGGTGGTTTTCGCACAGATACGCAGTATTTT.

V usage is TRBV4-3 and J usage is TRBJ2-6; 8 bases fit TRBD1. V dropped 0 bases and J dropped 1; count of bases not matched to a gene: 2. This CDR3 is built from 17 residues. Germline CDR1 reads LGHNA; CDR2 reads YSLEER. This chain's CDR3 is CASSQEDRASGANVLTF. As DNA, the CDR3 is TGCGCCAGCAGCCAAGAGGACAGGGCTTCTGGGGCCAACGTCCTGACTTTC.

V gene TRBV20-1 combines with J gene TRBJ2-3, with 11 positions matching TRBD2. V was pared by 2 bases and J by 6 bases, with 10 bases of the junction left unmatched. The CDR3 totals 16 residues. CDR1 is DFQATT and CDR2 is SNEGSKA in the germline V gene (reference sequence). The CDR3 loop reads CSARLAGGLLGDTQYF. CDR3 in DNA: TGCAGTGCTAGACTAGCGGGGGGCCTTCTGGGGGATACGCAGTATTTT.

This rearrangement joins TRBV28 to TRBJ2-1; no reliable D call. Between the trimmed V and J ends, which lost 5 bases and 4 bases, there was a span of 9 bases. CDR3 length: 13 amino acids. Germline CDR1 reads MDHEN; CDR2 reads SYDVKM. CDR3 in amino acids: CASSTLGYNEQFF. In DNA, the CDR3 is TGTGCCAGCAGTACCTTGGGGTACAATGAGCAGTTCTTC.

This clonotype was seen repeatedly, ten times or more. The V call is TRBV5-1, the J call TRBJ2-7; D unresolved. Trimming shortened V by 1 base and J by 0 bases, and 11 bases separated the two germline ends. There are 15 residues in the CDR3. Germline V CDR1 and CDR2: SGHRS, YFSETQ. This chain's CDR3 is CASSLLTASSYEQYF. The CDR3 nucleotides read TGCGCCAGCAGCTTGCTTACGGCCAGCTCCTACGAGCAGTACTTC.

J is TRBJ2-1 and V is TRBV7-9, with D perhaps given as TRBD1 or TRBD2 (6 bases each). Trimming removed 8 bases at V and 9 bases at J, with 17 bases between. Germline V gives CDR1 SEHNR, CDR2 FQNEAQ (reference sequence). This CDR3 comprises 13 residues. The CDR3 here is CASGRGAKGEQFF. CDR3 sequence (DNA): TGTGCCAGCGGAAGGGGGGCGAAAGGTGAGCAGTTCTTC.

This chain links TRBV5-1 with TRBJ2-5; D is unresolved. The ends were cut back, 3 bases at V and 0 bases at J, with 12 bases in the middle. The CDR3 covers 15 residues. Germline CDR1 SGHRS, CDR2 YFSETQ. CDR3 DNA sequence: TGCGCCAGCAGCTCCAACTTTGGGTACCAAGAGACCCAGTACTTC. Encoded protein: CASSSNFGYQETQYF.

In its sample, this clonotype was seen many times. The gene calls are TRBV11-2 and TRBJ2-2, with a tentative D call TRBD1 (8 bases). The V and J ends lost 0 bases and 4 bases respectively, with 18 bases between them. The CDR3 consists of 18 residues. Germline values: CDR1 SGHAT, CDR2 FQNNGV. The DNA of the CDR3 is TGTGCCAGCAGCTTAGAGGTCAGGGGGCGCGGGAGCACCGGGGAGCTGTTTTTT. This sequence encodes CASSLEVRGRGSTGELFF.

CDR3 nucleotide sequence: TGCGCCAGCAGCCAAGATCTTTTTAGCTACAGCCCTAGAAAGCAAGAGACCCAGTACTTC. It encodes CASSQDLFSYSPRKQETQYF. V and J are TRBV4-3 and TRBJ2-5; D unresolved. This CDR3 is built from 20 residues. The V and J ends lost 0 bases and 2 bases respectively, with 25 bases between them. Germline-derived CDR1 and CDR2 are LGHNA and YSLEER.